This T cell receptor beta chain is drawn from a study of cytomegalovirus exposure and HLA in healthy donors. Study-wide results and limits: Rare sequences made up most TCRs, while some public TCRs were found in many donors. Investigators reported fewer than 200 TCR beta chains as tied to cytomegalovirus.

Sequencing used immunoSEQ multiplex PCR; TCRdb keeps in-frame clones, though not all of them. The sample holds about 79,000 clones, approximately 93% seen once. It was the approximately 110-subject validation cohort, separate from the roughly 700-subject first cohort, to which the donors belonged. Details on this clone: Its matching antigen is unknown.

The germline V gene has CDR1 SGHRS and CDR2 YFSETQ. The ends lost 6 bases at V and 16 bases at J; junction bases unmatched: 18. This CDR3 comprises 15 residues. The receptor's source is a woman aged 25 to 39 in good health and CMV-seronegative. The genes are TRBV5-1 and TRBJ2-6; the match to TRBD1 covers 8 bases. Sequencing input: PBMCs. CDR3 sequence reads: CASTFSVGTGVGLTF. For the CDR3, the DNA is TGCGCCAGCACCTTTTCCGTCGGGACAGGTGTCGGACTGACTTTC.